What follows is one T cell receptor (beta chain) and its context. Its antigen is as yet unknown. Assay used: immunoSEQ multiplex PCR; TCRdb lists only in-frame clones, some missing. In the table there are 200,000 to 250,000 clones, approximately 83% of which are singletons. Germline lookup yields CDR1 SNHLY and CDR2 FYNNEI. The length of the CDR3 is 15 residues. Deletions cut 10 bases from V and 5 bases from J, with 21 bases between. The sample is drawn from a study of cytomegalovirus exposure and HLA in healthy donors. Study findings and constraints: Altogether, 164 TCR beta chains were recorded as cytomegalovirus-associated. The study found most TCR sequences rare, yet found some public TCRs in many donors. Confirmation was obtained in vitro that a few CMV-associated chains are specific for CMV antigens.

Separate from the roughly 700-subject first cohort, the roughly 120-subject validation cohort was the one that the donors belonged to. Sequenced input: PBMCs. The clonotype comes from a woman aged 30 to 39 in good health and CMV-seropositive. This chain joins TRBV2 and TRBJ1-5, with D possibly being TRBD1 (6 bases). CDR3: CATQRGSGGDQPQHF. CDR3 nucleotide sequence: TGTGCCACCCAGAGGGGGTCAGGCGGTGATCAGCCCCAGCATTTT.